Listed here is a single T cell receptor (beta chain). Trimming shortened V by 0 bases and J by 0 bases, and 8 bases separated the two germline ends. Per germline, CDR1 MNHEY and CDR2 SVGAGI. The CDR3 sequence is 15 residues long. Using a J-beta primer mix together with a sample-barcoded 5' primer, a second PCR was run for roughly 7 to 12 cycles. TCRdb ran MiXCR on the 5' RACE reads and lists one entry per CDR3 protein. The sample lists about 570,000 distinct CDR3 sequences; approximately 27% were seen once. This entry is derived from a study of blood T cells in healthy people across ages. The V gene is TRBV6-5, the J gene TRBJ1-1, with D possibly matching TRBD1 (5 bases). The sequence was obtained from a woman aged 70-85 years in good health. Source material: blood. The CDR3 is CASSYSLGLNTEAFF. The DNA of the CDR3 is TGTGCCAGCAGTTACTCTTTGGGGCTGAACACTGAAGCTTTCTTT.